A selection of T cell receptor beta chains follows, all from one sample in a study of cytomegalovirus exposure and HLA in healthy donors. Sequenced by immunoSEQ multiplex PCR; TCRdb stores in-frame clones only, minus some. Altogether about 360,000 clones are present, about nine tenths being singletons, with the ten largest covering about 0.8%. The sequenced sample consisted of PBMCs. The receptor set was obtained from a woman aged 18-29 years in good health and CMV-seronegative. Each CDR3 is given with its conserved first and last residue.

v_call	j_call	cdr3_aa
TRBV7-3	TRBJ2-1	CASSLMSKTMGEQFF
TRBV28	TRBJ2-1	CASRTGQNNNEQFF
TRBV28	TRBJ1-2	CASSLPGQGKYGYTF
TRBV30	TRBJ1-4	CAWRGQSTEKLFF
TRBV28	TRBJ2-3	CASSLTGLSTDTQYF
TRBV19	TRBJ2-1	CASSTRLDWEEQFF
TRBV27	TRBJ2-1	CACSSGASSGEQFF
TRBV19	TRBJ1-2	CASSIGLTQGDINYGYTF
TRBV15	TRBJ1-5	CATSKGESYSNQPQHF
TRBV10-2	TRBJ2-7	CASSVSPRGYEQYF
TRBV6-1	TRBJ1-2	CASSESGGANYGYTF
TRBV28	TRBJ1-1	CASHGQGATTEAFF
TRBV19	TRBJ2-7	CAGPGLAGGSYEQYF
TRBV5-1	TRBJ2-1	CASSPGLAGKYNEQFF
TRBV28	TRBJ1-5	CASSFTRVMGNNDSNQPQHF
TRBV4-1	TRBJ1-5	CASSQVGLVGQPQHF
TRBV6-1	TRBJ1-1	CASRGTGLTEAFF
TRBV5-6	TRBJ2-5	CASSPDRVETQYF
TRBV7-9	TRBJ2-5	CASMPDTYGETQYF
TRBV2	TRBJ2-7	CASSVRRDRGLFEQYF
TRBV5-1	TRBJ2-7	CASSRRGLAGYSEQYF
TRBV6-1	TRBJ2-7	CASIRTSGYEQYF
TRBV28	TRBJ1-4	CASTSAGVTNEKLFF
TRBV4-2	TRBJ2-3	CASSQVGLAGGIPDTQYF
TRBV28	TRBJ2-1	CASSAVTGVLPYNEQFF
TRBV11-2	TRBJ2-7	CASSRGTGSLYEQYF
TRBV9	TRBJ1-6	CASSSSPLGGYNSPLHF
TRBV7-9	TRBJ1-1	CASSPRFRDRPEAFF
TRBV4-2	TRBJ1-1	CASSQRQGMNTEAFF
TRBV11-2	TRBJ1-1	CASSQAGEGEAFF
TRBV28	TRBJ2-7	CASRASPYEQYF
TRBV5-1	TRBJ2-1	CASSVTSGPYNEQFF
TRBV5-1	TRBJ2-6	CASSLNREISSGANVLTF
TRBV27	TRBJ1-1	CASSMDRATEAFF
TRBV2	TRBJ2-7	CASSETSGSYEQYF
TRBV19	TRBJ2-1	CASSPVIGLFF
TRBV27	TRBJ1-4	CASRTGQATNEKLFF
TRBV4-1	TRBJ1-2	CASSQPFQGHYGYTF
TRBV5-5	TRBJ1-5	CASSLGQASNQPQHF
TRBV4-1	TRBJ2-5	CASSPDRVGETQYF
TRBV30	TRBJ2-5	CAYSSGVWQTQYF
TRBV27	TRBJ1-1	CASSFLGGNTEAFF
TRBV5-4	TRBJ2-1	CASSLGRGTDNEQFF
TRBV28	TRBJ2-7	CASTPVPGAYEQYF
TRBV4-1	TRBJ1-2	CASSHGRATGTPRSPNYGYTF
TRBV25-1	TRBJ2-1	CASSDEAEEQFF
TRBV2	TRBJ2-7	CASLEERAGENEQYF
TRBV6-6	TRBJ2-7	CASRYGAAYEQYF
TRBV27	TRBJ2-3	CASSLLSTDTQYF
TRBV27	TRBJ2-7	CASSSGTSGGHEQYF
TRBV19	TRBJ2-3	CASTSSLGGTLSTDTQYF
TRBV5-1	TRBJ2-1	CASSLVAGLAGNEQFF
TRBV5-4	TRBJ1-1	CASSDTMNTEAFF
TRBV18	TRBJ2-3	CASSPRQAEGTDTQYF
TRBV7-8	TRBJ2-7	CASSLRLAGGDYEQYF
TRBV18	TRBJ1-6	CASTSQGVGSSPLHF
TRBV30	TRBJ1-1	CAWSIITEAFF